This T cell receptor (beta chain) was identified in a study of T cells in Graves' hyperthyroidism and ophthalmopathy. Amplification yielded TCR beta CDR3 regions, with RNA transcripts as the source. The HTBI set primed first-round TCR CDR3 RT-PCR. TCRdb used MiXCR to reprocess the multiplex PCR reads, holding one entry per CDR3 protein. The table shows 200,000 to 250,000 distinct CDR3 sequences, with roughly a sixth occurring only once. This clonotype was found many times. Hyperthyroidism, newly diagnosed and lasting under 2 months, affected patients aged 18 to 65. The material sequenced was blood. The TCR comes from a man between 50 and 59 years old with Graves' hyperthyroidism.

This CDR3 is CASRVDYLREQYF. The CDR3 DNA reads as TGTGCCAGCAGGGTGGACTACCTTAGGGAGCAGTACTTC. The chain links TRBV28 to TRBJ2-7, with TRBD2 as a possible D gene (6 bases). Germline assignment: CDR1 MDHEN and CDR2 SYDVKM. V was clipped by 6 bases and J by 7 bases, with 16 bases between them. This CDR3 contains 13 residues.